This TCR beta chain was captured by sequencing in a study of cytomegalovirus exposure and HLA in healthy donors. Study-wide points: An analysis was carried out at a later point. It showed that HLA-associated TCR beta chains were more clonally expanded than equally common non-associated chains.

Germline CDR1 reads SGDLS; CDR2 reads YYNGEE. CDR3 length equals 14 residues. V was clipped by 4 bases and J by 8 bases, with 18 bases between them. Amplification used 60 Vbeta primers and 13 Jbeta primers. Clones were sequenced by immunoSEQ multiplex PCR, and TCRdb holds only the in-frame ones, with some missing. The sample has approximately 190,000 clones, 81% seen once. About this clone: Antigen: not known.

J is TRBJ1-1 and V is TRBV9, with a weak D call TRBD1 (6 bases). The receptor's source is a man aged 50 to 60 in good health and CMV-seronegative. Material: PBMCs. CDR3 sequence reads: CASSLRGSGREAFF. In nucleotides, the CDR3 is TGTGCCAGCAGCCTTAGGGGGTCTGGCAGGGAAGCTTTCTTT.